Listed below are T cell receptor beta chains from one sample, sequenced in a study of blood T cell repertoires in COVID-19. Sequencing was performed with immunoSEQ multiplex PCR; in TCRdb, only in-frame clones are kept and a portion is missing. This sample has about 150,000 clones, with 79% found just once. Source material: PBMCs or T cells enriched from blood (not recorded which). These TCRs come from a woman aged 70-85 years in a cohort exposed to, infected with or recovered from COVID-19 (not recorded which). Both conserved end residues are part of each CDR3. D genes are given only for firm matches. Expanded clones are given a class, and other clones once, few, many or no size at all.

TGTGCCAGCAGTCCCCGGGGAGGGAGCTCCTACGAGCAGTACTTC	CASSPRGGSSYEQYF	TRBV27	TRBJ2-7	few	TRBD2
TGTGCCAGCAGTACCGGGACTCGATACAATGAGCAGTTCTTC	CASSTGTRYNEQFF	TRBV7-9	TRBJ2-1	few	.
TGTGCCAGCTCACCAAGCGGACAGGGACGTGGAAACACCATATATTTT	CASSPSGQGRGNTIYF	TRBV18	TRBJ1-3	few	TRBD1
TGTGCCAGCAGTTTTATAGGGGGCCAGCCCCAGCATTTT	CASSFIGGQPQHF	TRBV28	TRBJ1-5	.	TRBD1
TGTGCCAGCATGGGACTAGCGTCTTACAATGAGCAGTTCTTC	CASMGLASYNEQFF	TRBV2	TRBJ2-1	.	TRBD2
TGCGCCAGCAGCTTGAGGAACGGGGACATTCAGTACTTC	CASSLRNGDIQYF	TRBV5-1	TRBJ2-4	.	.
TGTGCCAGCACCAATTCTGGGGCCAACGTCCTGACTTTC	CASTNSGANVLTF	TRBV25-1	TRBJ2-6	once	.
TGTGCCAGCACCCCGGGAATCGGGTACAATGAGCAGTTCTTC	CASTPGIGYNEQFF	TRBV9	TRBJ2-1	few	.
TGTGCCAGCTCAACAGGGCGCGGCAATCAGCCCCAGCATTTT	CASSTGRGNQPQHF	TRBV18	TRBJ1-5	few	.
TGTGCCAGCAGCCCCCCCTTGACAGGGATAGAGACCCAGTACTTC	CASSPPLTGIETQYF	TRBV6-5	TRBJ2-5	.	TRBD1